The present T cell receptor (beta chain) was sequenced within a study of T cell clonality in common variable immunodeficiency. Trimming removed 3 bases from V and 7 bases from J, with 13 bases in between. Germline CDR1 SGHTA, CDR2 FQGNSA. The length of the CDR3 is 14 residues. TCRdb's copy holds only in-frame clones and misses some; the assay was immunoSEQ multiplex PCR. The sample includes about 19,000 clones, none of them occurring once. Notes on the study in general: Fewer deletions and N-nucleotide insertions were reportedly seen in common variable immunodeficiency TCR beta sequences.

Blood came from CVID subjects not ill and not taking immunomodulatory or immunosuppressive medication. Of note for this clone: Its antigen is still unknown. The CDR3 goes on 3 residues after the read ends, and that part is filled in from the germline J gene.

The source is a human donor with common variable immunodeficiency. The chain is built from TRBV7-2 and TRBJ1-5; perhaps TRBD1 as D (6 bases). Input material: peripheral blood mononuclear cells. CDR3 bases read: TGTGCCAGCAGCTTTCGGGGGGCAGGGCAGCCC. Its protein is CASSFRGAGQP. The full CDR3 protein is CASSFRGAGQPQHF. The entire variable domain, with the rest obtained from reference TRBV7-2 and TRBJ1-5, is as follows: GAGVSQSPSNKVTEKGKDVELRCDPISGHTALYWYRQSLGQGLEFLIYFQGNSAPDKSGLPSDRFSAERTGGSVSTLTIQRTQQEDSAVYLCASSFRGAGQPQHFGDGTRLSIL.